This record concerns one TCR beta chain sequence. The data originate from a study of blood T cell repertoires in COVID-19. Study summary: Acute-phase and convalescent COVID-19 samples originated in the United States, Italy and Spain. PBMCs, B-cell-depleted T cells, or T cells were the source of the cDNA or gDNA that made up the material.

As handled by the study authors: Amplification of reference gene primers provided the estimated nucleated cell counts. Data came from immunoSEQ multiplex PCR; TCRdb stores just in-frame clones and leaves some out. D and trimming come from the DNA, and the V and J calls and clone size come from that table. In the table there are about 27,000 clones, 85% to 90% of which are singletons. Germline lookup yields CDR1 SQVTM and CDR2 ANQGSEA. There are 11 residues in the CDR3. V was shortened by 2 bases and J by 7 bases, with 8 bases between the two germline ends. This receptor was taken from an older man with active COVID-19. Sequencing was performed on peripheral blood. This chain joins TRBV29-1 and TRBJ1-2; D is undetermined. CDR3 sequence reads: CSVEISFGYTF. The CDR3 DNA reads TGCAGCGTTGAAATCTCCTTTGGCTACACCTTC.